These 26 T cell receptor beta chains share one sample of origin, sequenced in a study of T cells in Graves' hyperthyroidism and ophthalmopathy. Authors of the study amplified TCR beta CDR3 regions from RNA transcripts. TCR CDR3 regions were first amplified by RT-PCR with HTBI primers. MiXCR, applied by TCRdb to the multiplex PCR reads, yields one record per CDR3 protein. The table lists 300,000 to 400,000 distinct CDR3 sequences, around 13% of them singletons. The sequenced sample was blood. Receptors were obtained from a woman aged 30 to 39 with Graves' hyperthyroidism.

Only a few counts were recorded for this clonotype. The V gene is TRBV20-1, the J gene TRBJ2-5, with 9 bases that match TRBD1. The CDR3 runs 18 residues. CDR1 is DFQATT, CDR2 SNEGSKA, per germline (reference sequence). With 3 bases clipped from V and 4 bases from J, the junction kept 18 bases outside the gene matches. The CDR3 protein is CSARAYLTGGAAGETQYF. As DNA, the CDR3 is TGCAGTGCTAGGGCTTACTTGACAGGGGGAGCCGCAGGAGAGACCCAGTACTTC.

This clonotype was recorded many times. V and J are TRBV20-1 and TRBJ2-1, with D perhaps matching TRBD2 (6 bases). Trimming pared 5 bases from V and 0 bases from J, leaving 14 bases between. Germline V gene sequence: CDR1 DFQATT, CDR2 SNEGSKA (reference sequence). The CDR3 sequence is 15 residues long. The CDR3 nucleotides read TGCAGTGCTTTGTGGGACGGGAGCTCCTACAATGAGCAGTTCTTC. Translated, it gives CSALWDGSSYNEQFF.

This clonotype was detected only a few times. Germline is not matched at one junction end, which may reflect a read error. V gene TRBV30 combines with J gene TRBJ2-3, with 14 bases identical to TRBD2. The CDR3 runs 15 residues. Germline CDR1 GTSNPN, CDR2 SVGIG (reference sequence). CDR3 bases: TGTGCCTGGAAAGGGACTAGCGGGAGCAGAGATACGCAGTATTTT. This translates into CAWKGTSGSRDTQYF.

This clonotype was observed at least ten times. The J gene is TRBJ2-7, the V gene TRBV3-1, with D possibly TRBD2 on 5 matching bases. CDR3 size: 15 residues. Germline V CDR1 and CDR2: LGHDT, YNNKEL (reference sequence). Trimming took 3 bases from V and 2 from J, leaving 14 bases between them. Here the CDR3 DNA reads TGTGCCAGCAGCCAGAGGGTTGGCAGGACCTACGAGCAGTACTTC. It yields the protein CASSQRVGRTYEQYF.

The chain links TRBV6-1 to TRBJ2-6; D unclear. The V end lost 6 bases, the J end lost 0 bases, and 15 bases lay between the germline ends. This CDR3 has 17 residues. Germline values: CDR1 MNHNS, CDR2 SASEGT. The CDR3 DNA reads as TGTGCCAGCAGCCCCCCGGCCAGCTACTCTGGGGCCAACGTCCTGACTTTC. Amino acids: CASSPPASYSGANVLTF.

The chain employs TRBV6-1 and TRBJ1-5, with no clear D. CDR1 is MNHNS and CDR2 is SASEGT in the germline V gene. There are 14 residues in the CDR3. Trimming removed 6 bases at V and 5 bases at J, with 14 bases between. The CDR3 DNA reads TGTGCCAGCAGCCCATCAAGTCCAGATCAGCCCCAGCATTTT. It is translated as CASSPSSPDQPQHF.

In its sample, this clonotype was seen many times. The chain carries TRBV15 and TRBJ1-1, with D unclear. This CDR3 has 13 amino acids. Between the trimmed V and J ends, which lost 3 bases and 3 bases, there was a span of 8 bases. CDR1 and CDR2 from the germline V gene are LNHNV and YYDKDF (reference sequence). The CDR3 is CATSRRGDTEAFF. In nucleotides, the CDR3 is TGTGCCACCAGCAGGCGGGGAGACACTGAAGCTTTCTTT.

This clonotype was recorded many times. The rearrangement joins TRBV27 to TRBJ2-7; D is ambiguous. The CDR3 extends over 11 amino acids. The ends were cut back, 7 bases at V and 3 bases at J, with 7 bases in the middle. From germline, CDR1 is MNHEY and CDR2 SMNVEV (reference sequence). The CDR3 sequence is CASKSGYEQYF. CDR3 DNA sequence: TGTGCCAGCAAGAGTGGCTACGAGCAGTACTTC.

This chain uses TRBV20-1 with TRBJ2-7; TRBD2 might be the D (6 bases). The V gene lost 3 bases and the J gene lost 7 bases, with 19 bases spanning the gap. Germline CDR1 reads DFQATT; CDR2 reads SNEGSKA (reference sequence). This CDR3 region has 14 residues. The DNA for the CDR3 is TGCAGTGCTAGGGGAGGACTGGCGGCGTGGGAGCAGTACTTC. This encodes CSARGGLAAWEQYF.

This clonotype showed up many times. CDR3 in DNA: TGCAGTGCTGGGGTCCTAGCGGGAGGTTCGAATGAGCAGTTCTTC. This encodes CSAGVLAGGSNEQFF. The chain employs TRBV20-1 and TRBJ2-1; 11 nucleotides line up with TRBD2. From germline, CDR1 is DFQATT and CDR2 SNEGSKA (reference sequence). Trimming removed 5 bases from V and 7 bases from J; junction bases left unmatched: 10. The CDR3 extends over 15 amino acids.

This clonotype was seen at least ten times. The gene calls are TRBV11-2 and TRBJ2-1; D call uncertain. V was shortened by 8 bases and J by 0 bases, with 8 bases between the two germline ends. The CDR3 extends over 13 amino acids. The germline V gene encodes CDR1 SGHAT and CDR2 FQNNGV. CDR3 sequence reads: CASGSSSYNEQFF. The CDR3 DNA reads TGTGCCAGCGGGTCTTCCTCCTACAATGAGCAGTTCTTC.

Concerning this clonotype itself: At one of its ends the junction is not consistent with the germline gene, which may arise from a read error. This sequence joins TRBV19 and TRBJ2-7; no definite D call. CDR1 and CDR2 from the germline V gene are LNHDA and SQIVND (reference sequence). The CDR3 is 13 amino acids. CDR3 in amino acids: CASSFGPAYEQYF. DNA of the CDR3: TGTGCCAGTAGTTTCGGGCCGGCCTATGAGCAGTACTTC.

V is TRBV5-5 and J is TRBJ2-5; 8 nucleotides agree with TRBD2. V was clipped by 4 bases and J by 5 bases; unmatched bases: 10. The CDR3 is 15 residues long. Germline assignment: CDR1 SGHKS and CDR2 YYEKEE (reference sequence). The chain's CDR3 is CASSLDVTGGETQYF. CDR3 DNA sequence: TGTGCCAGCAGCCTAGACGTAACGGGGGGGGAGACCCAGTACTTC.

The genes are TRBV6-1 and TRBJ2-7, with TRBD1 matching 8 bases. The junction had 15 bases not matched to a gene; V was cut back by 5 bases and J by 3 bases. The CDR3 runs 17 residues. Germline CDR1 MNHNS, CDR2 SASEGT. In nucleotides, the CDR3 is TGTGCCAGCAGTACCCAGGGGGCCGGGACCACCTTCTACGAGCAGTACTTC. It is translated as CASSTQGAGTTFYEQYF.

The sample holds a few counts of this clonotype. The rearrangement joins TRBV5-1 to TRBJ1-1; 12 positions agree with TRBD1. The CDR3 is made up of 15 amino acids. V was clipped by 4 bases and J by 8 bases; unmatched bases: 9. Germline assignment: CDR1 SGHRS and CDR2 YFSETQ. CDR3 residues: CASSGLPGQGAEAFF. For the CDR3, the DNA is TGCGCCAGCAGCGGATTACCGGGACAGGGGGCCGAAGCTTTCTTT. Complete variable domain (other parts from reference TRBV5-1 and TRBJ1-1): KAGVTQTPRYLIKTRGQQVTLSCSPISGHRSVSWYQQTPGQGLQFLFEYFSETQRNKGNFPGRFSGRQFSNSRSEMNVSTLELGDSALYLCASSGLPGQGAEAFFGQGTRLTVV.

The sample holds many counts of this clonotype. The CDR3 DNA reads as TGTGCCAGCAGTTTAACTATAGCGGGAGAGCTTTCGGATGAGCAGTTCTTC. Its protein is CASSLTIAGELSDEQFF. The gene calls are TRBV28 and TRBJ2-1, with 9 nucleotides matching TRBD2. CDR3 length equals 17 residues. Germline assignment: CDR1 MDHEN and CDR2 SYDVKM. The V segment lost 2 bases and the J segment 8 bases; nucleotides outside the gene matches: 13.

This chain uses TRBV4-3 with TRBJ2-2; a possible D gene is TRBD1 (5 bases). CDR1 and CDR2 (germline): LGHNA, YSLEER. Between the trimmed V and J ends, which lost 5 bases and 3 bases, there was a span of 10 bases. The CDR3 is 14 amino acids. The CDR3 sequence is CASSWGLDTGELFF. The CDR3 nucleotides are TGCGCCAGCAGCTGGGGCCTAGACACCGGGGAGCTGTTTTTT.

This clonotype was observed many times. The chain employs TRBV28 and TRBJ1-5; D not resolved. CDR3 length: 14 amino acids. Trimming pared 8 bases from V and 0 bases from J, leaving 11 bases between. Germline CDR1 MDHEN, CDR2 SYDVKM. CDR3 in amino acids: CASPGSSSNQPQHF. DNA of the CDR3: TGTGCCAGCCCTGGGTCGAGTAGCAATCAGCCCCAGCATTTT. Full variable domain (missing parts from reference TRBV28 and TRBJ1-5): DVKVTQSSRYLVKRTGEKVFLECVQDMDHENMFWYRQDPGLGLRLIYFSYDVKMKEKGDIPEGYSVSREKKERFSLILESASTNQTSMYLCASPGSSSNQPQHFGDGTRLSIL.

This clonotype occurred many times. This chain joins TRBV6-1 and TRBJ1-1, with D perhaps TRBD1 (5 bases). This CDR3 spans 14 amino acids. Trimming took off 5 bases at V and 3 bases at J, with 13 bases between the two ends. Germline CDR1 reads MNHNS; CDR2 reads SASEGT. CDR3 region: CASSSPGWHTEAFF. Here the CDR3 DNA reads TGTGCCAGCAGTTCGCCAGGGTGGCACACTGAAGCTTTCTTT.

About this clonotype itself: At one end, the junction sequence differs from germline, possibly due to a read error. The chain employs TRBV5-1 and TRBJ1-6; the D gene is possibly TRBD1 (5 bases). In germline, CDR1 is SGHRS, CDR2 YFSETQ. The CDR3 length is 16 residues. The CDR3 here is CASSLDGGSYNSPLHF. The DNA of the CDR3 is TGTGCCAGCAGCTTGGACGGGGGTTCCTATAATTCACCCCTCCACTTT.

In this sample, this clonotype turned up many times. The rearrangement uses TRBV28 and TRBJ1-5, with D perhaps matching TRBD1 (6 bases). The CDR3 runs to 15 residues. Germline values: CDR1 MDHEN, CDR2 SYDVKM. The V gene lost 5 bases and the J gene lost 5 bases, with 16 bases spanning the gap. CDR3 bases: TGTGCCAGCAGTGGGCGACAGGATCTCTATCAGCCCCAGCATTTT. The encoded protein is CASSGRQDLYQPQHF.

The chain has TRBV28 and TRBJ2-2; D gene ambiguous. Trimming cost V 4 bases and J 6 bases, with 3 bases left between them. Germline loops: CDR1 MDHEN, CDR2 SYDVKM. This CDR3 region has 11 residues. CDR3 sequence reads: CASSWPGELFF. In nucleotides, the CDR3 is TGTGCCAGCAGTTGGCCCGGGGAGCTGTTTTTT.

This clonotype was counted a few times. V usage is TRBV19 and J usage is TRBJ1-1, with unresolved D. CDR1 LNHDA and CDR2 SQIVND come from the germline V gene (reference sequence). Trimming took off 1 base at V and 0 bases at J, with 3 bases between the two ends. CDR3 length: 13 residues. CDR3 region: CASSIGVNTEAFF. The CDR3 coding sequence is TGTGCCAGTAGTATAGGTGTGAACACTGAAGCTTTCTTT.

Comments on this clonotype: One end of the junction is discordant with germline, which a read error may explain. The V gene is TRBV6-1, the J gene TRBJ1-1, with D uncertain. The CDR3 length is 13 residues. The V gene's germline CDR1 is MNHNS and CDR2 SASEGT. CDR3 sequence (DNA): TGTGCCAGCAGAGTACAGATGAACGCTGAAGCTTTCTTT. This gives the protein CASRVQMNAEAFF.

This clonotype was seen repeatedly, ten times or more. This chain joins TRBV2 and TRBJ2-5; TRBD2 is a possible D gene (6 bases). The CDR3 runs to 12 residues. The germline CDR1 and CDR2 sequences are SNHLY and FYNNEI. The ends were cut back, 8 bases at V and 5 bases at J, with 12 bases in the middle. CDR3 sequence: CASSGEGETQYF. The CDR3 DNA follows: TGTGCCAGCTCGGGAGAGGGGGAGACCCAGTACTTC.

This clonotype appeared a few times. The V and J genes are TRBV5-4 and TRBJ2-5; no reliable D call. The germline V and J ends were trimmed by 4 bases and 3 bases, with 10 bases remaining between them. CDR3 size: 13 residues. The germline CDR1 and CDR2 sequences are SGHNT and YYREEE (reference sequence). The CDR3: CASSIDTKETQYF. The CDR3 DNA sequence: TGTGCCAGCAGCATAGACACGAAAGAGACCCAGTACTTC.